This entry lists 19 T cell receptor beta chains sequenced from one sample in a study of blood T cell repertoires in COVID-19. Only in-frame clones appear in the TCRdb table, and some are missing; sequencing was by immunoSEQ multiplex PCR. The repertoire has approximately 220,000 clones, around 83% of them found once; the top ten carry roughly 7.6%. Sequencing was carried out using peripheral blood. The source of these receptors is a woman in her fifties or sixties with acute or convalescent COVID-19.

As for this clone: The same CDR3 also results from other DNA sequences found in this sample. The V and J genes are TRBV5-4 and TRBJ2-5, with 8 bases aligning to TRBD2. The V gene's germline CDR1 is SGHNT and CDR2 YYREEE (reference sequence). This CDR3 has 16 residues. The V gene end was trimmed by 0 bases and the J gene end by 0 bases; junction bases not matched to a gene: 4. CDR3 in DNA: TGTGCCAGCAGCTTGGGTGGAGCGGGAGACCAAGAGACCCAGTACTTC. Translating gives CASSLGGAGDQETQYF.

This chain connects TRBV5-7 to TRBJ1-5; no definite D call. TRBV5-7 has ORF status, its function being uncertain. Trimming took off 4 bases at V and 4 bases at J, with 15 bases between the two ends. The CDR3 contains 15 residues. The CDR3 DNA is TGTGCCAGCAGCATGATCCCTAACCGGAATCAGCCCCAGCATTTT. Protein: CASSMIPNRNQPQHF.

This sequence joins TRBV5-1 and TRBJ2-3; 9 positions agree with TRBD2. The ends lost 3 bases at V and 2 bases at J; junction bases unmatched: 7. This CDR3 has 16 residues. The germline gives CDR1 SGHRS, CDR2 YFSETQ. CDR3 sequence: CASSSSTSGNTDTQYF. CDR3 DNA sequence: TGCGCCAGCAGCTCATCGACTAGCGGAAACACAGATACGCAGTATTTT.

Concerning this clone: No DNA is shown, since the ends of the CDR3 on it are uncertain; the CDR3 is the one TCRdb lists. The rearrangement links TRBV9 to TRBJ2-3; TRBD1, the table's D call, lacks a check against the DNA. The CDR3 totals 12 residues, both ends included. The germline CDR1 and CDR2 sequences are SGDLS and YYNGEE. The CDR3 spells CASSVATGAKYF.

Written as DNA, the CDR3 is TGTGCTAGTGGTTCCGCCCCGGGACTAGCGGGACACAATGAGCAGTTCTTC. Its translation is CASGSAPGLAGHNEQFF. V and J are TRBV12-5 and TRBJ2-1; the match to TRBD2 covers 13 bases. Germline V CDR1 and CDR2: LGHNT, FRNRAP. The CDR3 runs 17 residues. The ends lost 4 bases at V and 5 bases at J; junction bases unmatched: 8.

The chain couples TRBV4-2 to TRBJ2-5; 9 bases align to TRBD2. The CDR3 consists of 18 residues. Losses at the gene ends were 0 bases for V and 1 base for J; bases not matched to a gene: 9. CDR1 and CDR2 from the germline V gene are LGHNA and YNFKEQ. The CDR3 protein is CASSQDERLADPQETQYF. CDR3 nucleotide sequence: TGTGCCAGCAGCCAAGATGAAAGACTAGCGGATCCCCAAGAGACCCAGTACTTC.

The V and J genes are TRBV3-1 (or the pseudogene TRBV3-2) and TRBJ2-3, with 7 bases fitting TRBD1. Germline-derived CDR1 and CDR2 are LGHDT and YNNKEL (reference sequence). The CDR3 consists of 13 residues. The CDR3 nucleotides are TGTGCAACGAGACAGGGAAGCACAGATACGCAGTATTTT. Translated: CATRQGSTDTQYF.

The V and J genes are TRBV24-1 and TRBJ2-3; a weak D match, TRBD2 (7 bases). The CDR3 has 16 residues. V was clipped by 4 bases and J by 5 bases, with 18 bases between them. Germline V gives CDR1 KGHDR, CDR2 SFDVKD. CDR3 in amino acids: CATSDPTGGSGDTQYF. The CDR3, as DNA: TGTGCCACCAGTGACCCGACAGGCGGGAGTGGAGATACGCAGTATTTT.

J is TRBJ1-1 and V is TRBV12-5; 11 positions agree with TRBD1. Germline values: CDR1 LGHNT, CDR2 FRNRAP. Trimming cost V 7 bases and J 5 bases; bases outside gene matches: 3. The CDR3 extends over 13 amino acids. CDR3 in DNA: TGTGCTAGTGCGGGGACAGGGGGGACTGAAGCTTTCTTT. Protein sequence: CASAGTGGTEAFF.

The rearrangement joins TRBV3-1 (or the pseudogene TRBV3-2) to TRBJ2-5; 7 bases are shared with TRBD2. CDR1 is LGHDT and CDR2 is YNNKEL in the germline V gene (reference sequence). The CDR3 consists of 15 residues. With V trimmed by 1 base and J by 5 bases, 7 bases remained unmatched. The CDR3 DNA reads TGTGCCAGCAGCCAAGGGGGCGGGAGTGGGGAGACCCAGTACTTC. The encoded protein is CASSQGGGSGETQYF.

This clone has a single count. V and J are TRBV7-6 and TRBJ2-1; 8 positions match TRBD2. The V and J ends lost 4 bases and 7 bases, in that order; junction bases with no gene match: 9. Per the germline V gene, CDR1 is SGHVS and CDR2 is FNYEAQ. The CDR3 is 15 amino acids. The CDR3 nucleotides read TGTGCCAGCAGCTCCACCGGGACTAGTACGAATGAGCAGTTCTTC. As protein: CASSSTGTSTNEQFF.

This clone showed up just a few times. The CDR3 DNA sequence: TGTGCCAGCAGCTTAGGCAGGGGAAATGGGTACGAGCAGTACTTC. Translated: CASSLGRGNGYEQYF. This rearrangement joins TRBV11-2 to TRBJ2-7; tentative D call: TRBD1 (6 bases). The germline V and J ends were trimmed by 1 base and 4 bases, with 14 bases remaining between them. The CDR3 runs to 15 residues. The germline gives CDR1 SGHAT, CDR2 FQNNGV.

The rearrangement uses TRBV6-1 and TRBJ1-2; D may be TRBD1 (5 bases). The CDR3 is 15 amino acids. Between the trimmed V and J ends, which lost 3 bases and 1 base, there was a span of 12 bases. The V gene's germline CDR1 is MNHNS and CDR2 SASEGT. CDR3: CASSESPGGNYGYTF. Here the CDR3 DNA reads TGTGCCAGCAGTGAGTCTCCGGGGGGTAACTATGGCTACACCTTC.

This chain links TRBV2 with TRBJ2-7; 8 bases are a match to TRBD1. Trimming removed 6 bases from V and 4 bases from J; junction bases left unmatched: 8. Germline V lookup: CDR1 SNHLY, CDR2 FYNNEI. The CDR3 loop spans 14 amino acids. Written as DNA, the CDR3 is TGTGCCAGCAGGACCGGGACAGGATTTTACGAGCAGTACTTC. Protein product: CASRTGTGFYEQYF.

The chain joins TRBV28 to TRBJ2-5, with D maybe TRBD1 (6 bases). CDR3 length: 14 residues. With 6 bases removed from V and 3 bases from J, the gap between germline ends came to 14 bases. CDR1 MDHEN and CDR2 SYDVKM come from the germline V gene. CDR3: CASRPGTPEETQYF. The CDR3 coding sequence is TGTGCCAGCAGACCCGGGACACCGGAAGAGACCCAGTACTTC.

The chain's CDR3 is CSASGQGSTNEKLFF. For the CDR3, the DNA is TGCAGCGCCTCTGGACAGGGTTCAACTAATGAAAAACTGTTTTTT. V and J are TRBV29-1 and TRBJ1-4; 8 nucleotides line up with TRBD1. The CDR3 has 15 amino acids. V lost 7 bases and J lost 0; bases outside the gene matches: 7. Per the germline V gene, CDR1 is SQVTM and CDR2 is ANQGSEA.

This clone occurred a few times. The V call is TRBV7-8, the J call TRBJ2-1; the match to TRBD2 covers 8 bases. CDR3 length: 15 amino acids. V trimming: 5 bases; J trimming: 9 bases; junction bases outside the gene matches: 12. Germline CDR1 and CDR2: SGHVS and FQNEAQ. The CDR3 DNA reads TGTGCCAGCAGCCGAGGGGACGGGAGGGGCGGTGAGCAGTTCTTC. Translation gives CASSRGDGRGGEQFF. The full variable domain, with the rest looked up from reference TRBV7-8 and TRBJ2-1, is GAGVSQSPRYKVAKRGQDVALRCDPISGHVSLFWYQQALGQGPEFLTYFQNEAQLDKSGLPSDRFFAERPEGSVSTLKIQRTQQEDSAVYLCASSRGDGRGGEQFFGPGTRLTVL.

The rearrangement joins TRBV15 to TRBJ2-2; D possibly corresponds to TRBD2 (6 bases). The CDR3 covers 15 residues. The V gene lost 0 bases and the J gene lost 3 bases, with 8 bases spanning the gap. Germline CDR1 is LNHNV and CDR2 is YYDKDF (reference sequence). CDR3 amino acids: CATSRDGGYTGELFF. The CDR3 nucleotides read TGTGCCACCAGCAGAGACGGAGGGTACACCGGGGAGCTGTTTTTT.

V is TRBV28 and J is TRBJ2-5; TRBD2 matches at 7 bases. This CDR3 region has 15 residues. Trimming cost V 5 bases and J 0 bases; bases outside gene matches: 6. Germline CDR1 MDHEN, CDR2 SYDVKM. The CDR3 sequence is CASSGASGHQETQYF. The CDR3 DNA reads TGTGCCAGCAGTGGGGCTAGCGGACACCAAGAGACCCAGTACTTC.